Listed below are T cell receptor beta chains from one sample, sequenced in a study of T cell responses to AZD1222 COVID-19 vaccine. Only in-frame clones appear in the TCRdb table, and some are missing; sequencing was by immunoSEQ multiplex PCR. The sample contains 180,000 or so clones, about 95% of which appear only once. Sample: peripheral blood, taken on day 0 of AZD1222 vaccination. Source of these receptors: an adult in good health. The CDR3 runs from the conserved cysteine through the conserved F or W. D genes are given only for firm matches. The size of a clone is reported for some rows only, either as once, few or many, or as a class for expanded clones.

TRBV5-6,TRBJ2-7,TRBD1,once,TGTGCCAGCAGCTCCCCTCTGGGGGGACAGGGGTCTTACGAGCAGTACTTC,CASSSPLGGQGSYEQYF
TRBV30,TRBJ1-1,-,once,TGTGCCACTCGGACAGACAGGAACACTGAAGCTTTCTTT,CATRTDRNTEAFF
TRBV6-4,TRBJ2-1,-,-,TGTGCCAGCAGTGACTTGGGCCTGGTAGGGGAGCAGTTCTTC,CASSDLGLVGEQFF
TRBV6-5,TRBJ1-1,-,-,TGTGCTTCGGGGAACACTGAAGCTTTCTTT,CASGNTEAFF
TRBV10-2,TRBJ2-1,-,-,TGCGCCACCTCACTCAAGAATGAGCAGTTCTTC,CATSLKNEQFF
TRBV30,TRBJ2-3,TRBD2,-,TGTGCCTGCGGGACTAGCGGACATAGCACAGATACGCAGTATTTT,CACGTSGHSTDTQYF
TRBV10-3,TRBJ1-1,TRBD1,-,TGTGCCATCAGTGGACAGGGTTTGAACACTGAAGCTTTCTTT,CAISGQGLNTEAFF
TRBV29-1,TRBJ2-3,-,-,TGCAGCGTGGAAACAGATACGCAGTATTTT,CSVETDTQYF
TRBV7-7,TRBJ2-5,-,-,TGTGCCAGCAGCCTAGAACTACAGGGAAGAGAGACCCAGTACTTC,CASSLELQGRETQYF
TRBV3-1/TRBV3-2,TRBJ2-3,TRBD2,-,TGTGCCAGCAGTCCGACTAGCGGGAGCACAGATACGCAGTATTTT,CASSPTSGSTDTQYF
TRBV3-1/TRBV3-2,TRBJ2-7,-,-,TGTGCCAGCAGCCAAGTTCCGGGCCCCTACGAGCAGTACTTC,CASSQVPGPYEQYF
TRBV11-2,TRBJ1-1,TRBD1,-,TGTGCCAGCAGCTTAGTATACGGACAGGGTATCACTGAAGCTTTCTTT,CASSLVYGQGITEAFF
TRBV6-1,TRBJ1-1,-,-,TGTGCCAGCAGTGAAGAGGTCACGGCTTTCTTT,CASSEEVTAFF
TRBV5-1,TRBJ1-2,-,-,TGCGCCAGCAGCTTGGGACAGATCTATGGCTACACCTTC,CASSLGQIYGYTF
TRBV18,TRBJ2-7,TRBD1,-,TGTGCCAGCTCACCTTCGGGACAGATCAGCTCCTACGAGCAGTACTTC,CASSPSGQISSYEQYF
TRBV27,TRBJ2-7,-,-,TGTGCCAGCAGTTTTTCGGGGGAGCCTACTCACGAGCAGTACTTC,CASSFSGEPTHEQYF
TRBV2,TRBJ2-5,TRBD1,-,TGTGCCAGCAGTGGACAGGGCGATAGAGAGACCCAGTACTTC,CASSGQGDRETQYF
TRBV28,TRBJ2-2,TRBD2,-,TGTGCCAGCAGACACCGCTTAGCGGGAGAGGCCGGGGAGCTGTTTTTT,CASRHRLAGEAGELFF
TRBV4-1,TRBJ1-5,-,few,TGCGCCAGCAGCCAAGAAGGGGGGGGCTATCAGCCCCAGCATTTT,CASSQEGGGYQPQHF
TRBV29-1,TRBJ1-5,-,-,TGCAGCGTTAGCGGGGCAAATCAGCCCCAGCATTTT,CSVSGANQPQHF
TRBV11-3,TRBJ2-1,TRBD2,-,TGTGCCAGCAGCTTAGTCCAGCGGGAGAACTATGAGCAGTTCTTC,CASSLVQRENYEQFF
TRBV9,TRBJ2-2,TRBD2,-,TGTGCCAGCAGCCCTTCCCTTCGGGGGGGCTCCGGGGAGCTGTTTTTT,CASSPSLRGGSGELFF
TRBV5-1,TRBJ2-7,TRBD1,-,TGCGCCAGCAGCTTGGCAGGGGGAACCTCCTACGAGCAGTACTTC,CASSLAGGTSYEQYF
TRBV5-6,TRBJ2-1,-,-,TGTGCCAGCAGCTTGCCGGGGCGAGGAGGTAATGAGCAGTTCTTC,CASSLPGRGGNEQFF
TRBV5-5,TRBJ1-1,-,few,TGTGCCAGCAGCCCGGTGGGGTTATTCACTGAAGCTTTCTTT,CASSPVGLFTEAFF
TRBV5-4,TRBJ2-7,-,few,TGTGCCAGCAGCTTGGGGGACCGTCGGATCAGCTCCTACGAGCAGTACTTC,CASSLGDRRISSYEQYF
TRBV5-1,TRBJ1-6,-,-,TGCGCCAGCAGCTTGGGCCGCCGCGGGAGTATAGATTCACCCCTCCACTTT,CASSLGRRGSIDSPLHF
TRBV11-2,TRBJ1-2,-,-,TGTGCCAGCAGCTCCCCCCGGGTGGTTTATGGCTACACCTTC,CASSSPRVVYGYTF
TRBV19,TRBJ1-1,-,-,TGTGCCAGTAGTAAAACAGGTAACACTGAAGCTTTCTTT,CASSKTGNTEAFF
TRBV11-3,TRBJ2-1,-,-,TGTGCCAGCAGCGGGGGACCTTCCACTGAGCAGTTCTTC,CASSGGPSTEQFF
TRBV5-4,TRBJ1-4,-,-,TGTGCCAGCAGCCCGCGCCCAGATCGAGGTGAAAAACTGTTTTTT,CASSPRPDRGEKLFF
TRBV19,TRBJ1-2,-,-,TGTGCCAGTAGTGCCTCCCGCTACACCTTC,CASSASRYTF
TRBV5-1,TRBJ2-6,-,-,TGCGCCAGCAGCTCGCGGACGGCCCGAAGCTCTGGGGCCAACGTCCTGACTTTC,CASSSRTARSSGANVLTF
TRBV15,TRBJ2-7,-,-,TGTGCCACCAGCAGAGACGGAGCCAGCAAGGGCGAGCAGTACTTC,CATSRDGASKGEQYF
TRBV3-1/TRBV3-2,TRBJ1-3,-,-,TGTGCCAGCAGCCATTGGGGCAGGGGACCTGGAAACACCATATATTTT,CASSHWGRGPGNTIYF
TRBV4-2,TRBJ2-7,-,-,TGTGCCAGCAGCCAAGAGGGACTTCTCTACGAGCAGTACTTC,CASSQEGLLYEQYF
TRBV19,TRBJ1-5,-,-,TGTGCCAGTAGGCTTAACCGGGGCATCAATCAGCCCCAGCATTTT,CASRLNRGINQPQHF
TRBV3-1/TRBV3-2,TRBJ2-7,-,once,TGTGCCAGCAGCCCGGGCGACGGCTCCTACGAGCAGTACTTC,CASSPGDGSYEQYF
TRBV19,TRBJ2-6,TRBD2,-,TGTGCCGTGTGCGGGGGTCCCCGCTCTGGGGCCAACGTCCTGACTTTC,CAVCGGPRSGANVLTF
TRBV11-2,TRBJ1-4,-,-,TGTGCCAGCAGCCCCGCGAGGGTTGAAAAACTGTTTTTT,CASSPARVEKLFF
TRBV12-5,TRBJ2-1,-,-,TGTGCTAGTGGTCTGGACGGGGGCGGGACCACCAGTAATGAGCAGTTCTTC,CASGLDGGGTTSNEQFF
TRBV28,TRBJ2-7,-,-,TGTGCCAGCAGTTTCCCCCGTGGCTACGAGCAGTACTTC,CASSFPRGYEQYF
TRBV5-1,TRBJ2-5,TRBD1,once,TGCGCCAGCAGCCTTGGGACAGCCCAAGAGACCCAGTACTTC,CASSLGTAQETQYF
TRBV27,TRBJ2-2,-,-,TGTGCCAGCAGTTTAGACCTTAGAGCATCCGGGGAGCTGTTTTTT,CASSLDLRASGELFF
TRBV7-8,TRBJ2-7,-,-,TGTGCCAGCAGCTATAGCGGATCCTCCTACGAGCAGTACTTC,CASSYSGSSYEQYF
TRBV20-1,TRBJ1-3,-,-,TGCAGTGCTAGTCCTACGAGGGCCGGAAGAAACACCATATATTTT,CSASPTRAGRNTIYF
TRBV13,TRBJ2-5,-,-,TGTGCCAGCAGCTCACTAGGGGGGGCAGCCCAAGAGACCCAGTACTTC,CASSSLGGAAQETQYF
TRBV10-3,TRBJ1-1,TRBD1,-,TGTGCCAACGCGGGACAGCTGAACACTGAAGCTTTCTTT,CANAGQLNTEAFF
TRBV10-3,TRBJ1-1,-,-,TGTGCCATCAGTGAAGTAGTAACTGAAGCTTTCTTT,CAISEVVTEAFF
TRBV12-1,TRBJ2-1,-,-,TGTGCCAGCAGTTGGTACAATGAGCAGTTCTTC,CASSWYNEQFF
TRBV9,TRBJ1-4,-,-,TGTGCCAGCAGCCCCCCCGGGGAGGAGAGTGAAAAACTGTTTTTT,CASSPPGEESEKLFF
TRBV5-1,TRBJ2-3,-,-,TGCGCCAGCAGCTTTGAGGCCATCACAGATACGCAGTATTTT,CASSFEAITDTQYF
TRBV29-1,TRBJ2-1,-,-,TGCAGCGCCTCTCACTATGAGCAGTTCTTC,CSASHYEQFF